The rows below give T cell receptor beta chains drawn from one sample of a study of identical twins. TCRdb re-called the 5' RACE reads with MiXCR, one entry per CDR3 protein. The sample includes a few hundred thousand distinct CDR3 sequences, about 13% of them seen just once. These data also featured in a second study, about yellow fever vaccine responses in identical twins.

The sequenced sample was memory (CD45RO+) T cells sorted from blood. These receptors all stem from a woman aged 18-29 years in good health. The CDR3 runs from the conserved cysteine through the conserved F or W. A D gene is named only where the DNA matches it firmly. Clone size appears in some rows only: once, few, many, or a class for an expanded clone.

TRBV20-1	TRBJ2-7	TRBD1	few	TGCAGTGCTAGATCAGGGGGCGAGCAGTACTTC	CSARSGGEQYF
TRBV7-2	TRBJ2-2	.	.	TGTGCCAGCAGCTTTCAACCCGGGGCGGACACCGGGGAGCTGTTTTTT	CASSFQPGADTGELFF
TRBV5-1	TRBJ2-5	.	.	TGCGCCAGCAGCTCCGGGACGGCAGGGAGGGAGACCCAGTACTTC	CASSSGTAGRETQYF
TRBV6-1	TRBJ1-3	.	.	TGTGCCAGCAGTCGCAGGACCCCTGGAAACACCATATATTTT	CASSRRTPGNTIYF
TRBV10-3	TRBJ2-6	.	few	TGTGCCATCAGTGGAGAAGGGGCCAACGTCCTGACTTTC	CAISGEGANVLTF
TRBV7-3	TRBJ2-5	TRBD1	few	TGTGCCAGCAGCAAAGGGGGCGGGGAGACCCAGTACTTC	CASSKGGGETQYF
TRBV7-2	TRBJ1-1	.	.	TGTGCCAGCAGCTTAGCGGAGGCCCCAAACACTGAAGCTTTCTTT	CASSLAEAPNTEAFF
TRBV7-9	TRBJ2-6	.	.	TGTGCCAGCAGCTTCGGCGGTGGGTCGTCTGGGGCCAACGTCCTGACTTTC	CASSFGGGSSGANVLTF
TRBV20-1	TRBJ2-7	.	few	TGCAGTGCTATGGGACTTAGGGGCGAATACGAGCAGTACTTC	CSAMGLRGEYEQYF
TRBV10-3	TRBJ1-1	TRBD1	few	TGTGCCATCAGTGAGTCGAGGGGGCACACTGAAGCTTTCTTT	CAISESRGHTEAFF